A single sample gave rise to the 15 T cell receptor beta chains below, sequenced in a study of human T cells and chemical hapten exposure. TCRdb re-called the RACE reads with MiXCR, one entry per CDR3 protein. Among 300,000 to 350,000 distinct CDR3 sequences listed, under 9% were seen once. The time point denotes: patch test 1, 2 weeks after DPC sensitization. Treatment: therapeutic diphenylcyclopropenone sensitization with weekly scalp DPC. The sample in question was whole blood, obtained in connection with sensitization to the hapten diphenylcyclopropenone (DPC). The receptors stem from a woman aged 18-29 years with alopecia areata. Some clones in this sample may be carry-over from other donors' samples.

This clonotype came up many times. The chain recombines TRBV10-3 with TRBJ2-1; D may be TRBD2 (5 bases). Trimming cost V 10 bases and J 7 bases, with 17 bases left between them. The V gene's germline CDR1 is ENHRY and CDR2 SYGVKD. There are 13 residues in the CDR3. CDR3 region: CATRESLGNEQFF. The CDR3, as DNA: TGTGCCACGAGGGAATCCCTAGGTAATGAGCAGTTCTTC.

The chain joins TRBV10-3 to TRBJ2-3, with D perhaps matching TRBD2 (6 bases). The CDR3 spans 13 residues. V was pared by 4 bases and J by 1 base, with 6 bases between. Germline V CDR1 and CDR2: ENHRY, SYGVKD. The chain's CDR3 is CAISGGGTDTQYF. The CDR3, as DNA: TGTGCCATCAGTGGGGGGGGCACAGATACGCAGTATTTT.

This clonotype was counted at least ten times. The rearrangement uses TRBV27 and TRBJ2-7, with TRBD1 matching over 8 bases. The CDR3 extends over 13 amino acids. Looked up from germline, CDR1 is MNHEY and CDR2 is SMNVEV (reference sequence). V was pared by 4 bases and J by 1 base, with 0 bases of the junction left unmatched. CDR3 in amino acids: CASSWTGSYEQYF. CDR3 nucleotides: TGTGCCAGCAGTTGGACAGGGTCCTACGAGCAGTACTTC.

The J gene is TRBJ2-3, the V gene TRBV5-1, with D unresolved. Trimming took 1 base from V and 1 from J, leaving 7 bases between them. The CDR3 is 14 residues long. Germline-derived CDR1 and CDR2 are SGHRS and YFSETQ. DNA of the CDR3: TGCGCCAGCAGCTTGATTGCAGGCACAGATACGCAGTATTTT. Translating it yields CASSLIAGTDTQYF. The whole variable domain, filled in from reference TRBV5-1 and TRBJ2-3, reads KAGVTQTPRYLIKTRGQQVTLSCSPISGHRSVSWYQQTPGQGLQFLFEYFSETQRNKGNFPGRFSGRQFSNSRSEMNVSTLELGDSALYLCASSLIAGTDTQYFGPGTRLTVL.

V gene TRBV18 combines with J gene TRBJ2-3; D is perhaps TRBD2 (7 bases). CDR1 KGHSH and CDR2 LQKENI come from the germline V gene. This CDR3 is built from 16 residues. V lost 1 base to trimming and J lost 0 bases, with 11 bases between them. CDR3 sequence: CASSPRGGYSTDTQYF. The CDR3 bases are TGTGCCAGCTCACCACGGGGGGGCTACAGCACAGATACGCAGTATTTT. Full variable domain (outside the CDR3, taken from reference TRBV18 and TRBJ2-3): NAGVMQNPRHLVRRRGQEARLRCSPMKGHSHVYWYRQLPEEGLKFMVYLQKENIIDESGMPKERFSAEFPKEGPSILRIQQVVRGDSAAYFCASSPRGGYSTDTQYFGPGTRLTVL.

This clonotype has a handful of counts. The chain employs TRBV4-3 and TRBJ1-4; the D gene is possibly TRBD1 (5 bases). CDR1 and CDR2 (germline): LGHNA, YSLEER. The CDR3 consists of 15 residues. The V gene lost 0 bases and the J gene lost 4 bases, with 9 bases spanning the gap. The CDR3 sequence: CASSQEVGVNEKLFF. DNA of the CDR3: TGCGCCAGCAGCCAAGAAGTGGGGGTTAATGAAAAACTGTTTTTT.

This clonotype has at least ten counts. The chain couples TRBV27 to TRBJ2-1; 7 bases match TRBD1. The CDR3 has 14 residues. Germline CDR1 MNHEY, CDR2 SMNVEV (reference sequence). The V gene end was trimmed by 5 bases and the J gene end by 4 bases; junction bases not matched to a gene: 5. Here the CDR3 reads CASSPRDRYNEQFF. In nucleotides, the CDR3 is TGTGCCAGCAGTCCAAGGGACAGATACAATGAGCAGTTCTTC.

The table lists this clonotype with many counts. The rearrangement joins TRBV7-9 to TRBJ2-3; 10 bases fit TRBD2. Germline values: CDR1 SEHNR, CDR2 FQNEAQ (reference sequence). After removal of 7 bases from V and 6 bases from J, the junction contained 28 bases not matched to a gene. The CDR3 has 21 amino acids. CDR3: CASNLRRTTQGWLAGADTQYF. The CDR3 DNA is TGTGCCAGCAACCTTAGGCGGACGACCCAAGGATGGCTAGCGGGGGCGGATACGCAGTATTTT.

J is TRBJ2-2 and V is TRBV6-5, with D tentatively TRBD1 or TRBD2 (6 bases each). The CDR3 is 15 residues long. Trimming removed 7 bases at V and 0 bases at J, with 12 bases between. CDR1 is MNHEY, CDR2 SVGAGI, per germline. CDR3 sequence: CASTLGGSNTGELFF. For the CDR3, the DNA is TGTGCCAGCACCCTGGGGGGCTCGAACACCGGGGAGCTGTTTTTT.

At least ten counts were recorded for this clonotype. The CDR3 protein is CASRSTSDTQYF. The DNA for the CDR3 is TGTGCCAGCAGGTCTACATCAGATACGCAGTATTTT. This chain connects TRBV6-5 to TRBJ2-3; D not certain. V dropped 6 bases and J dropped 4 bases, with 8 bases sitting between them. The CDR3 has 12 residues. In germline, CDR1 is MNHEY, CDR2 SVGAGI.

This clonotype was observed at least ten times. V is TRBV6-2 or TRBV6-3 and J is TRBJ1-1, with unresolved D. The CDR3 runs 11 residues. In germline, CDR1 is MNHEY, CDR2 SVGEGT. With 2 bases removed from V and 6 bases from J, the gap between germline ends came to 4 bases. The DNA of the CDR3 is TGTGCCAGCAGTTACAGAGCTGAAGCTTTCTTT. Amino acids: CASSYRAEAFF.

This clonotype was detected a few times. The rearrangement uses TRBV28 and TRBJ1-5; TRBD1 aligns across 7 bases. In germline, CDR1 is MDHEN, CDR2 SYDVKM. The V segment lost 10 bases and the J segment 4 bases; nucleotides outside the gene matches: 25. The CDR3 covers 19 residues. CDR3 residues: CATQPPSFKTGESNQPQHF. The CDR3 DNA reads TGTGCCACCCAGCCCCCCTCGTTTAAAACAGGGGAGTCTAATCAGCCCCAGCATTTT. Looking up the rest from reference TRBV28 and TRBJ1-5 gives the full variable domain: DVKVTQSSRYLVKRTGEKVFLECVQDMDHENMFWYRQDPGLGLRLIYFSYDVKMKEKGDIPEGYSVSREKKERFSLILESASTNQTSMYLCATQPPSFKTGESNQPQHFGDGTRLSIL.

This clonotype has ten or more counts. The gene calls are TRBV27 and TRBJ2-4, with D hard to call. The CDR3 is made up of 17 amino acids. V dropped 6 bases and J dropped 0 bases, with 18 bases sitting between them. Germline V gene lookup returns CDR1 MNHEY and CDR2 SMNVEV (reference sequence). CDR3 loop: CASSPLSIGVAKNIQYF. The CDR3 region has the DNA TGTGCCAGCAGCCCACTAAGCATTGGGGTAGCCAAAAACATTCAGTACTTC.

The rearrangement joins TRBV28 to TRBJ2-3; 9 bases align to TRBD2. V dropped 3 bases and J dropped 2; count of bases not matched to a gene: 9. CDR1 and CDR2 (germline): MDHEN, SYDVKM. The CDR3 totals 17 residues. The CDR3 DNA follows: TGTGCCAGCAGTTTTATGGGGAGACTAGCGGACACAGATACGCAGTATTTT. As protein: CASSFMGRLADTDTQYF.

This chain links TRBV24-1 with TRBJ2-5; 10 nucleotides agree with TRBD1. With 1 base clipped from V and 5 bases from J, the junction kept 3 bases outside the gene matches. The CDR3 consists of 15 residues. Germline V gene sequence: CDR1 KGHDR, CDR2 SFDVKD. CDR3 region: CATSDLRTGGETQYF. DNA for the CDR3: TGTGCCACCAGTGATTTACGGACAGGGGGTGAGACCCAGTACTTC.